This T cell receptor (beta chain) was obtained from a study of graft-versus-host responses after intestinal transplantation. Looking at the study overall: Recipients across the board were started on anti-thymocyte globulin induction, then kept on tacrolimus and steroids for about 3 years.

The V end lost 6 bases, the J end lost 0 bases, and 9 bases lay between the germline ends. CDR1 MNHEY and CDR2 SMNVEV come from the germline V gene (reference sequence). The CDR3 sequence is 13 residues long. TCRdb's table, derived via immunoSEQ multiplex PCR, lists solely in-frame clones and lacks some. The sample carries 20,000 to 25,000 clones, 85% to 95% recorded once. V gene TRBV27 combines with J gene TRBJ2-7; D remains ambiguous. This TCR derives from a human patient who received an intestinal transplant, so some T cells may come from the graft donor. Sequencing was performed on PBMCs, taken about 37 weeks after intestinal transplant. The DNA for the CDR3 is TGTGCCAGCAGGACGGGTCGCTCCTACGAGCAGTACTTC. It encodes CASRTGRSYEQYF.